The present entry profiles one T cell receptor (beta chain) with its context. The antigen is unknown. This sample was taken from a study of cytomegalovirus exposure and HLA in healthy donors. Study-wide context: Membership in the Caucasian-associated ancestry cluster was found for 75% to 85% of almost 400 genotyped donors.

PCR used 60 Vbeta primers and 13 Jbeta primers. Using immunoSEQ multiplex PCR, the repertoire was profiled, and TCRdb retains in-frame clones only, with some absent. Of hundreds of thousands of clones in the sample, about 72% were seen once. Study observations and caveats: Using the classifier, cytomegalovirus status was reportedly diagnosed with high specificity and sensitivity. Upon later analysis, HLA-associated TCR beta chains proved more clonally expanded than other, equally common chains.

CDR3 length: 14 residues. Germline CDR1 is SGHNT and CDR2 is YYREEE (reference sequence). Germline trimming cut 0 bases from V and 5 bases from J; bases unmatched to any gene: 5. The genes are TRBV5-4 and TRBJ2-7, with 7 bases that match TRBD2. The receptor's source is a male donor in good health and CMV-seronegative. The sample was PBMCs. The chain's CDR3 is CASSLERSGDEQYF. CDR3 DNA sequence: TGTGCCAGCAGCTTGGAACGGAGCGGGGACGAGCAGTACTTC.